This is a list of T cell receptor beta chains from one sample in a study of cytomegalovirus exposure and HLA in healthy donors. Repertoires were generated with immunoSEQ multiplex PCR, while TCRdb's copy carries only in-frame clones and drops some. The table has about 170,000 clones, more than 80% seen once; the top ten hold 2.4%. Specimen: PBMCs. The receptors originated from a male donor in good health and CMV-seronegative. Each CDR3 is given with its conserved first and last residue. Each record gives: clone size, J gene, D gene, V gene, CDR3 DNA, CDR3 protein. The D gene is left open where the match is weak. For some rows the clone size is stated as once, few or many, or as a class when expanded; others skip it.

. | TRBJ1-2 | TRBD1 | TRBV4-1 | TGCGCCAGCAGACACTCCACAGGGGGACACTCCCCGTCAGGCTATGGCTACACCTTC | CASRHSTGGHSPSGYGYTF
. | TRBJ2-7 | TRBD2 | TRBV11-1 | TGTGCCAGCAGCTTAGCAGGGACTAGCGGACTCTACGAGCAGTACTTC | CASSLAGTSGLYEQYF
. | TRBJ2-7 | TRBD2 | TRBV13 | TGTGCCAGCAGCTTATCTGGCCTAGCGGGAGTGGGGGAGCAGTACTTC | CASSLSGLAGVGEQYF
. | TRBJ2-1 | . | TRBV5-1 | TGCGCCAGCAGCTTGGAATTTAGGGGCGATGAGCAGTTCTTC | CASSLEFRGDEQFF
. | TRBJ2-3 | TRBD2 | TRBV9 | TGTGCCAGCAGCGCGACTAGCGGGACCTCAGATACGCAGTATTTT | CASSATSGTSDTQYF
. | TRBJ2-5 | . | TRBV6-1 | TGTGCCAGCAGTGAACAACAAGAGACCCAGTACTTC | CASSEQQETQYF
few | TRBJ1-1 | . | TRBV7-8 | TGTGCCAGCAGCTTCGGGGTTGGGACTGAAGCTTTCTTT | CASSFGVGTEAFF
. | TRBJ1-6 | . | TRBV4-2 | TGTGCCAGCAGCCCTACGGGTTCACCCCTCCACTTT | CASSPTGSPLHF
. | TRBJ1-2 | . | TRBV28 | TGTGCCAGCAGGGACAGACGTAACTATGGCTACACCTTC | CASRDRRNYGYTF
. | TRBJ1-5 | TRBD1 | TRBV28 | TGTGCCAGCAGTTCATTCGACAGGGAGTGGGAACAGCCCCAGCATTTT | CASSSFDREWEQPQHF
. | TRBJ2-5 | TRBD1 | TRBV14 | TGTGCCAGCAGCCATCGGGACAGGGCGAGAGAGACCCAGTACTTC | CASSHRDRARETQYF
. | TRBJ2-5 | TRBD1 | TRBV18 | TGTGCCAGCTCACGGACGACAGGGGGCCAAGAGACCCAGTACTTC | CASSRTTGGQETQYF
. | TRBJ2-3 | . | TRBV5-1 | TGCGCCAGCAGCTTGGTCCCAACATCACGTCCGCAGTATTTT | CASSLVPTSRPQYF
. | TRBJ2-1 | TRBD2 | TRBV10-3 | TGTGCCATCAGGGACACACGGGAGGGCCGGGACAATGAGCAGTTCTTC | CAIRDTREGRDNEQFF
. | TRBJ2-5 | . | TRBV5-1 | TGCGCCAGCAGCTTGGCGGGGGACGTAGGAGAGACCCAGTACTTC | CASSLAGDVGETQYF
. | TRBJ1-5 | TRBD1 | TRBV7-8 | TGTGCCAGCAGCTTAGCGAGGGTACCCGGGACAGGGGTTTATAGCAATCAGCCCCAGCATTTT | CASSLARVPGTGVYSNQPQHF
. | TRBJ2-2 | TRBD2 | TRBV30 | TGTGCCGCGGGGACTAGTCGGGGCGGGGAGCTGTTTTTT | CAAGTSRGGELFF
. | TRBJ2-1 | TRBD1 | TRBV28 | TGTGCCAGCAGTTCCGGGACAGGGAACTACAATGAGCAGTTCTTC | CASSSGTGNYNEQFF
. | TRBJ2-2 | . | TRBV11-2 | TGTGCCAGCAGCTTAGGGGGACAGAACACCGGGGAGCTGTTTTTT | CASSLGGQNTGELFF
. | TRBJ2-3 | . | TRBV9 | TGTGCCAGCAGCGTAGGTGCTTATCGGGGAGATACGCAGTATTTT | CASSVGAYRGDTQYF
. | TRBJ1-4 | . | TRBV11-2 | TGTGCCAGCAGCGCACAGGGAGAGCGAACTAATGAAAAACTGTTTTTT | CASSAQGERTNEKLFF
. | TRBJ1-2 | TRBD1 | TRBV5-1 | TGCGCCAGCAGCCCACAGGGGGACGGCTATGGCTACACCTTC | CASSPQGDGYGYTF
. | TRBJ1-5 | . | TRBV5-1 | TGCGCCAGCAGGCAGAGGCCTAACGATAGCAATCAGCCCCAGCATTTT | CASRQRPNDSNQPQHF
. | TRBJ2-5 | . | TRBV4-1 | TGCGCCAGCAGCCAAGATCCAGGGATGGAGACCCAGTACTTC | CASSQDPGMETQYF
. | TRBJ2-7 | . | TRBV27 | TGTGCCAGCAGTCTAAACAGGGAAGTGTCCTACGAGCAGTACTTC | CASSLNREVSYEQYF
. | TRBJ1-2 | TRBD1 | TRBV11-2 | TGTGCCAGCAGCTTCGGACAGGGGGCGTTCTATGGCTACACCTTC | CASSFGQGAFYGYTF
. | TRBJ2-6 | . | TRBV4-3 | TGCGCCAGCAGCCAAGATAGGAGCTCCGCCGGGGCCAACGTCCTGACTTTC | CASSQDRSSAGANVLTF
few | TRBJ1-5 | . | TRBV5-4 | TGTGCCAGCAGCTCAGGTTCGGGGGAGCCCCAGCATTTT | CASSSGSGEPQHF
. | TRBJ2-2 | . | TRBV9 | TGTGCCAGCAGCGTAGAGCCGACCGGGGAGCTGTTTTTT | CASSVEPTGELFF
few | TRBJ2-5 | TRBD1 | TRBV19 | TGTGCCAGTAGTATGGGGACAGGGGGCCAAGAGACCCAGTACTTC | CASSMGTGGQETQYF
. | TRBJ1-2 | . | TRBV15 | TGTGCCACCAGCAGAGATGTCAGTGCAACGGGCTACACCTTC | CATSRDVSATGYTF
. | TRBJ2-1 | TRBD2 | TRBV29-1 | TGCAGCGTGGAAGCCGGGACTAGCGGGGTATATGAGCAGTTCTTC | CSVEAGTSGVYEQFF
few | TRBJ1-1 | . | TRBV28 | TGTGCCAGCAGCGGAGCGGACACTGAAGCTTTCTTT | CASSGADTEAFF
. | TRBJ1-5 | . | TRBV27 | TGTGCCAGCAGTTTACCTTTCTCAGGGCAAAAGGGTCAGCCCCAGCATTTT | CASSLPFSGQKGQPQHF
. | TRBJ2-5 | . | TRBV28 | TGTGCCAGCAGGCAGGGGAAGGAGACCCAGTACTTC | CASRQGKETQYF
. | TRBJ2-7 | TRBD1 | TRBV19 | TGTGCCAGTAGTACCCTGGGACAGATCAGCTCCTACGAGCAGTACTTC | CASSTLGQISSYEQYF
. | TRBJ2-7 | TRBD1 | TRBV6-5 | TGTGCCAGCAGTTACAAATGGGACAGCGAGGAGCAGTACTTC | CASSYKWDSEEQYF
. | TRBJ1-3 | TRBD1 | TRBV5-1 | TGCGCCAGCAGCTTGAGCACAGGGGGTTCCGGAAACACCATATATTTT | CASSLSTGGSGNTIYF
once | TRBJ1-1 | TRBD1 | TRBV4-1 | TGCGCCAGCAGCCGCCGGGACAGGGTGGATACTGAAGCTTTCTTT | CASSRRDRVDTEAFF
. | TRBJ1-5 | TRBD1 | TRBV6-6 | TGTGCCAGCAGTGGACAGGGGAGTTATAGCAATCAGCCCCAGCATTTT | CASSGQGSYSNQPQHF
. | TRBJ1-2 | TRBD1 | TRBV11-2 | TGTGCCAGCAGCCCACAGGGGACCTATGGCTACACCTTC | CASSPQGTYGYTF
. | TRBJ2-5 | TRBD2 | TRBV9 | TGTGCCAGCAGCGAACAAGCGGGAGGGCCCGCGGGGGAGACCCAGTACTTC | CASSEQAGGPAGETQYF
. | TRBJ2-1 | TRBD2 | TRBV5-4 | TGTGCCAGCAGCGGGGGTATAGCGGGGGCGAGGGGCGATGAGCAGTTCTTC | CASSGGIAGARGDEQFF
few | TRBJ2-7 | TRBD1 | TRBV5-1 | TGCGCCAGCAGCTTGTGGGCTGGGGGACAGGGGAGACCCTACGAGCAGTACTTC | CASSLWAGGQGRPYEQYF
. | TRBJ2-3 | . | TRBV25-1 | TGTGCCAGCAGTGACCTCTTCACAGATACGCAGTATTTT | CASSDLFTDTQYF
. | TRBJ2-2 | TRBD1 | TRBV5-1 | TGCGCCAGCAGCGGGACAGGGGCGAACACCGGGGAGCTGTTTTTT | CASSGTGANTGELFF
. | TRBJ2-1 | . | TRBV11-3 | TGTGCCAGCAGCTTAGGTAGTTTCCCGTACAATGAGCAGTTCTTC | CASSLGSFPYNEQFF
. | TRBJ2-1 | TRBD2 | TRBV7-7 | TGTGCTAGCAGCTTAAAAGTCGGGCTAGCGGCCTACAATGAGCAGTTCTTC | CASSLKVGLAAYNEQFF
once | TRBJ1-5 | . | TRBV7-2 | TGTGCCAGCAGCTTAGTGGGTCGGTGGGGGCTTGGCAATCAGCCCCAGCATTTT | CASSLVGRWGLGNQPQHF
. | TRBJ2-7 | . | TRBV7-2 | TGTGCCAGCAGCTTAGACGCTAATTCCTACGAGCAGTACTTC | CASSLDANSYEQYF
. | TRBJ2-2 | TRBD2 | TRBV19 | TGTGCCAGTAGTATTCCGGGGACCGTGACTAGCGGGAGGGCCCGGATCGGGGAGCTGTTTTTT | CASSIPGTVTSGRARIGELFF
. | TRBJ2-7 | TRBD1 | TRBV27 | TGTGCCAGCAGTGGCCGGGACAGGAATGCCTACGAGCAGTACTTC | CASSGRDRNAYEQYF
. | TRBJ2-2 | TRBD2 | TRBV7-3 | TGTGCCAGCAGCCGGAGCGGGGGCGGGGAGCTGTTTTTT | CASSRSGGGELFF